Listed below are T cell receptor beta chains from one sample, sequenced in a study of blood T cell repertoires in COVID-19. Clones were sequenced by immunoSEQ multiplex PCR, and TCRdb holds only the in-frame ones, with some missing. The data show roughly 48,000 clones, 85% to 90% seen once. The source material was peripheral blood. These receptors were taken from a human donor in a cohort sampled during active COVID-19. Both conserved end residues are part of each CDR3. Each record gives: CDR3 length, D gene, J gene, V gene, clone size, CDR3 protein, CDR3 DNA. A D gene is named only where the DNA matches it firmly. Clone size is stated in some rows and not others, as once, few, many or a class when expanded.

15 | - | TRBJ2-1 | TRBV4-3 | - | CASSQTGSAYNEQFF | TGCGCCAGCAGCCAAACGGGGTCGGCCTACAATGAGCAGTTCTTC
15 | - | TRBJ2-2 | TRBV5-1 | - | CASRGPESRGGELFF | TGCGCCAGCAGGGGCCCAGAATCAAGGGGCGGGGAGCTGTTTTTT
13 | - | TRBJ1-1 | TRBV6-5 | - | CASSNGVSAEAFF | TGTGCCAGCAGTAACGGGGTTAGCGCTGAAGCTTTCTTT
13 | - | TRBJ2-5 | TRBV30 | - | CAWSLGGQETQYF | TGTGCCTGGAGTTTAGGGGGCCAAGAGACCCAGTACTTC
16 | TRBD2 | TRBJ2-5 | TRBV3-1/TRBV3-2 | - | CASSRKWTSPGETQYF | TGTGCCAGCAGCCGAAAATGGACTAGTCCGGGTGAGACCCAGTACTTC
12 | - | TRBJ1-5 | TRBV12-3/TRBV12-4 | few | CASSFVRQPQHF | TGTGCCAGCAGTTTTGTCCGTCAGCCCCAGCATTTT
16 | TRBD2 | TRBJ2-5 | TRBV3-1/TRBV3-2 | - | CASSQDRTSGSWVQYF | TGTGCCAGCAGCCAAGATCGGACTAGCGGGAGCTGGGTCCAGTACTTC
14 | - | TRBJ1-1 | TRBV6-5 | - | CASSLGGWGTEAFF | TGTGCCAGCAGCCTCGGAGGTTGGGGCACTGAAGCTTTCTTT
13 | - | TRBJ1-1 | TRBV3-1/TRBV3-2 | - | CASSQVVGTEAFF | TGTGCCAGCAGCCAAGTTGTCGGCACTGAAGCTTTCTTT
15 | - | TRBJ1-2 | TRBV6-1 | - | CASSDPRAGNYGYTF | TGTGCCAGCAGTGATCCACGGGCAGGGAACTATGGCTACACCTTC
14 | TRBD1 | TRBJ2-7 | TRBV7-2 | - | CASNRDRTSYEQYF | TGTGCCAGCAACCGGGACAGAACTTCCTACGAGCAGTACTTC
17 | TRBD1 | TRBJ1-2 | TRBV11-2 | - | CASSLYMGGQEGYGYTF | TGTGCCAGCAGCTTGTATATGGGGGGACAGGAGGGCTATGGCTACACCTTC
16 | TRBD2 | TRBJ2-2 | TRBV27 | - | CASSLLAGGLSGELFF | TGTGCCAGCAGTTTATTAGCGGGGGGGCTTTCCGGGGAGCTGTTTTTT
13 | - | TRBJ2-7 | TRBV18 | - | CASSSGITYEQYF | TGTGCCAGCTCTTCCGGGATAACCTACGAGCAGTACTTC
15 | TRBD2 | TRBJ2-7 | TRBV7-9 | - | CASSLRGGGTYEQYF | TGTGCCAGCAGCTTACGGGGGGGCGGAACCTACGAGCAGTACTTC
13 | - | TRBJ2-7 | TRBV18 | - | CASSPSRDYEQYF | TGTGCCAGCTCACCGAGCAGGGACTACGAGCAGTACTTC
12 | - | TRBJ2-7 | TRBV10-3 | many | CAISPLLHEQYF | TGTGCCATCAGTCCCCTTCTCCACGAGCAGTACTTC
16 | - | TRBJ1-5 | TRBV6-6 | once | CASRGRVAGVDQPQHF | TGTGCCAGCAGGGGTCGCGTAGCAGGGGTAGATCAGCCCCAGCATTTT
13 | - | TRBJ1-1 | TRBV19 | - | CASGTQGDTEAFF | TGTGCCAGTGGGACTCAGGGCGACACTGAAGCTTTCTTT
13 | TRBD1 | TRBJ2-7 | TRBV29-1 | - | CSCRDRETYEQYF | TGCAGCTGCCGGGACAGGGAGACCTACGAGCAGTACTTC
12 | - | TRBJ2-7 | TRBV6-2/TRBV6-3 | - | CASSLRGYEQYF | TGTGCCAGCAGCCTTAGGGGCTACGAGCAGTACTTC
16 | TRBD1 | TRBJ2-3 | TRBV6-2/TRBV6-3 | - | CASSYSTGPFTDTQYF | TGTGCCAGCAGTTACTCGACAGGGCCTTTCACAGATACGCAGTATTTT
13 | - | TRBJ1-1 | TRBV6-5 | - | CASSYTGGTEAFF | TGTGCCAGCAGTTACACCGGGGGGACTGAAGCTTTCTTT
11 | TRBD2 | TRBJ2-1 | TRBV10-1 | - | CATREGGEQFF | TGCGCCACCCGGGAGGGCGGTGAGCAGTTCTTC